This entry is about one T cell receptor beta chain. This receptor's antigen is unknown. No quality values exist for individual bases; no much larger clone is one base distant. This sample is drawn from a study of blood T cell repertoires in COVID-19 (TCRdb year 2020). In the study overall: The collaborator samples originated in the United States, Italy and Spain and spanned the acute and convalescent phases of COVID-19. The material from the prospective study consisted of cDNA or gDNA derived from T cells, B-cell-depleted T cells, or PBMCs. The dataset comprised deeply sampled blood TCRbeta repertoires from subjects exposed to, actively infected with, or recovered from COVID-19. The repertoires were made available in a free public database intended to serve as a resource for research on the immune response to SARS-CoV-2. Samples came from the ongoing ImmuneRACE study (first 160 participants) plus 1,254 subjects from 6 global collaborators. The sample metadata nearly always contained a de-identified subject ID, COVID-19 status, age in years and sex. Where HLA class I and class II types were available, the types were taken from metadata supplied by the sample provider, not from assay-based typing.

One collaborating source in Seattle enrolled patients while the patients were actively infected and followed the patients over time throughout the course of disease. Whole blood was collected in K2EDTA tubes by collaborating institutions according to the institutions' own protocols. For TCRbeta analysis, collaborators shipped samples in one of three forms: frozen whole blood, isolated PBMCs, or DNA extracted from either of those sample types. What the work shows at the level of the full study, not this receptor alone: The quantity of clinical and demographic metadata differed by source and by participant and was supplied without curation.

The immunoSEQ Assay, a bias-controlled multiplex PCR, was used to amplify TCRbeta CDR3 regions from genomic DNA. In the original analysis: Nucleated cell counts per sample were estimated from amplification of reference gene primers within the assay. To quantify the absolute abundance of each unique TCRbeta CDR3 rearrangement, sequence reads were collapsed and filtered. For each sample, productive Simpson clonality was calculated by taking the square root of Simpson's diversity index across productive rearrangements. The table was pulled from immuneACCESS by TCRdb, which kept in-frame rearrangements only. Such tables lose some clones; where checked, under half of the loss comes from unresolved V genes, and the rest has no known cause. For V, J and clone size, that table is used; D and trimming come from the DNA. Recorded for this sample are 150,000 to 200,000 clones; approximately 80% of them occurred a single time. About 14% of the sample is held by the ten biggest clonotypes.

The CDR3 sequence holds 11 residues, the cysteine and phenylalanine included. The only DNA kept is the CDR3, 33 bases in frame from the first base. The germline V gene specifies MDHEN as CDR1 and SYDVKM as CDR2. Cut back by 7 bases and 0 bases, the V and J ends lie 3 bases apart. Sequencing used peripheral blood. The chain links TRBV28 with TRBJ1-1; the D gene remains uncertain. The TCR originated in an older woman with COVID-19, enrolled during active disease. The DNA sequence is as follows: TGTGCCAGCATAGTGAACACTGAAGCTTTCTTT. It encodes CASIVNTEAFF.